The next 8 T cell receptor beta chains were all read from a single sample in a study of breast tumors, draining lymph nodes, adjacent tissues. Axillary draining lymph nodes of breast cancer patients supplied the node samples. MiXCR was run by TCRdb on the multiplex PCR reads, yielding one entry per CDR3 protein. The sample holds 80,000 to 130,000 distinct CDR3 sequences, roughly 20% seen once. The sample consisted of axillary lymph node tissue. These receptors came from a female donor with breast cancer. Some clones in this sample may be carry-over from other donors' samples.

In the case of this clonotype: Sequence at one end of the junction differs from germline and may be a read error. The chain is built from TRBV7-3 and TRBJ2-7, with unresolved D. From germline, CDR1 is SGHTA and CDR2 FQGTGA. CDR3 length equals 13 residues. The CDR3 bases are TGTGCCAGCAGCTTTGGGGATTCCTACGGGCAGTACTTC. It specifies CASSFGDSYGQYF.

This clonotype has a count of ten or more. The chain links TRBV2 to TRBJ1-5; possibly TRBD1 for D (6 bases). CDR1 and CDR2 from the germline V gene are SNHLY and FYNNEI. The CDR3 has 14 residues. Trimming removed 9 bases from V and 7 bases from J, with 19 bases in between. CDR3 sequence: CASRTGGGEQPQHF. CDR3 sequence (DNA): TGTGCCAGTCGGACCGGGGGGGGCGAGCAGCCCCAGCATTTT.

About this clonotype: It may be a read error: a sequence one base away is much more abundant. The chain recombines TRBV5-1 with TRBJ1-4; D unclear. Germline V gene lookup returns CDR1 SGHRS and CDR2 YFSETQ. The germline V and J ends were trimmed by 7 bases and 10 bases, with 20 bases remaining between them. The CDR3 is 14 amino acids. The CDR3 DNA reads as TGCGCCAGCTCGAAGGCGGAACATGGGGTAAAACTGTTTTTT. Translating it yields CASSKAEHGVKLFF.

In its sample, this clonotype was seen many times. V and J are TRBV7-9 and TRBJ2-1; 10 positions agree with TRBD2. Germline V gene data show CDR1 as SEHNR and CDR2 as FQNEAQ (reference sequence). The CDR3 contains 14 residues. V lost 2 bases, J lost 9 bases, and 4 bases stayed unmatched. The CDR3 DNA reads TGTGCCAGCAGCTTAAGCGGGAGGGCCAGTGAGCAGTTCTTC. Its translation is CASSLSGRASEQFF. The full variable domain, rest sourced from reference TRBV7-9 and TRBJ2-1, is DTGVSQNPRHKITKRGQNVTFRCDPISEHNRLYWYRQTLGQGPEFLTYFQNEAQLEKSRLLSDRFSAERPKGSFSTLEIQRTEQGDSAMYLCASSLSGRASEQFFGPGTRLTVL.

Ten or more counts support this clonotype. CDR3 sequence: CASSSRGAGNTIYF. CDR3 DNA: TGTGCCAGCAGTTCCAGGGGTGCTGGAAACACCATATATTTT. The J gene is TRBJ1-3, the V gene TRBV28; D may be TRBD1 (6 bases). CDR3 size: 14 residues. The germline V gene encodes CDR1 MDHEN and CDR2 SYDVKM. V was cut by 4 bases and J by 2 bases, with 9 bases left in between.

Of note for this clonotype: This clone may be a read error of a much larger clone one base away. This rearrangement joins TRBV10-3 to TRBJ1-5; no clear D. The CDR3 is 16 residues long. Trimming stripped 5 bases from V and 0 bases from J, with 14 bases between. The V gene's germline CDR1 is ENHRY and CDR2 SYGVKD. This CDR3 reads CAISPRRSGSNQPQHF. CDR3 in DNA: TGTGCCATCAGTCCGAGGCGTTCGGGTAGCAATCAGCCCCAGCATTTT.

This clonotype was recorded at least ten times. The CDR3 protein is CASSLVAGGTYEQYF. The DNA of the CDR3 is TGCGCCAGCAGCCTAGTAGCGGGGGGTACCTACGAGCAGTACTTC. The chain joins TRBV4-1 to TRBJ2-7, with 10 bases that match TRBD2. The CDR3 covers 15 residues. Germline lookup yields CDR1 MGHRA and CDR2 YSYEKL. With 4 bases clipped from V and 2 bases from J, the junction kept 5 bases outside the gene matches.

This clonotype appeared a few times. The chain links TRBV6-5 to TRBJ1-2; D is possibly TRBD1 (6 bases). Germline CDR1 reads MNHEY; CDR2 reads SVGAGI. V lost 5 bases and J lost 9, with 13 bases in between. This CDR3 is 12 amino acids long. The CDR3 protein is CASSPRDKRYTF. In DNA, the CDR3 is TGTGCCAGCAGTCCACGGGACAAACGCTACACCTTC.